This TCR beta chain was found in a study of cytomegalovirus exposure and HLA in healthy donors. Comments on this clone: Its antigen is as yet unknown.

These donors, healthy bone marrow donors, were studied. Study-level findings and limits: One later analysis reportedly identified an Asian-associated ancestry cluster that showed fewer N-insertions than the approximately 710-donor mean. In vitro data verified three CMV-associated chains as specific for CMV antigens.

The PCR had 60 Vbeta and 13 Jbeta primers. Generated by immunoSEQ multiplex PCR, the TCRdb table keeps only in-frame clones and is missing some. The sample comprises roughly 230,000 clones, about nine tenths of which are singletons, and about 1.8% rests with the top ten. The CDR3 totals 15 residues. V was clipped by 4 bases and J by 9 bases; unmatched bases: 10. CDR1 and CDR2 from the germline V gene are GTSNPN and SVGIG (reference sequence). The chain couples TRBV30 to TRBJ1-6; the match to TRBD1 covers 9 bases. The receptor was derived from a girl aged 2 to 10 in good health and CMV-seronegative. Sequences were obtained from PBMCs. CDR3 DNA: TGTGCCTGGAAGTATCAGGGGACAGGGCTTTCACCCCTCCACTTT. This translates into CAWKYQGTGLSPLHF.